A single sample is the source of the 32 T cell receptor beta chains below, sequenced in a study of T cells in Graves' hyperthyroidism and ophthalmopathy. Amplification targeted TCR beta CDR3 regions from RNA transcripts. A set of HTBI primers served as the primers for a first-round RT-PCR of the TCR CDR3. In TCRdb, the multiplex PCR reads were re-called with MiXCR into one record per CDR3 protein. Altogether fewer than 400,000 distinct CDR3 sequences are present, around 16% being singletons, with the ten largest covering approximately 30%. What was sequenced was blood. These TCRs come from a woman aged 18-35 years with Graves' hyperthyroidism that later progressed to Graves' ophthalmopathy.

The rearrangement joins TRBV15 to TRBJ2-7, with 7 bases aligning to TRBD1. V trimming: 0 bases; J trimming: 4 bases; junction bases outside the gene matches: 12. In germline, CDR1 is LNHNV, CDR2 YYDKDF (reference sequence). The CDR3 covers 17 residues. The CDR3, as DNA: TGTGCCACCAGCAGAGAGGGACCGGGACAGAGGAAATACGAGCAGTACTTC. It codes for CATSREGPGQRKYEQYF. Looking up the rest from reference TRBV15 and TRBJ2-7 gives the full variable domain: DAMVIQNPRYQVTQFGKPVTLSCSQTLNHNVMYWYQQKSSQAPKLLFHYYDKDFNNEADTPDNFQSRRPNTSFCFLDIRSPGLGDTAMYLCATSREGPGQRKYEQYFGPGTRLTVT.

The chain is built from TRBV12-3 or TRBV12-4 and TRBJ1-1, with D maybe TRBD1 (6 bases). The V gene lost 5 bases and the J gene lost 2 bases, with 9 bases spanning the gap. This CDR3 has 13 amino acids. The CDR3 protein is CASSDRTNTEAFF. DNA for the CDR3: TGTGCCAGCAGTGACAGGACAAACACTGAAGCTTTCTTT.

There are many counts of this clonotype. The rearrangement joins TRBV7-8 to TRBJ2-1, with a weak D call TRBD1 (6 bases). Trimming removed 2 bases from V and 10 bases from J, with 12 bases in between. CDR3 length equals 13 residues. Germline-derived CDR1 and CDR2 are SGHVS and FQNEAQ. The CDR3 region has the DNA TGTGCCAGCAGCTTACTACAGGGATACGAGCAGTTCTTC. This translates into CASSLLQGYEQFF.

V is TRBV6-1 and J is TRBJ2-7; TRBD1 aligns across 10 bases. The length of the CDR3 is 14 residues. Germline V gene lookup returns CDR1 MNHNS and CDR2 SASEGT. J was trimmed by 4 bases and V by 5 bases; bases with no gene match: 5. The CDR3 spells CASSTGQGQYEQYF. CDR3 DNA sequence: TGTGCCAGCAGTACGGGACAGGGGCAGTACGAGCAGTACTTC.

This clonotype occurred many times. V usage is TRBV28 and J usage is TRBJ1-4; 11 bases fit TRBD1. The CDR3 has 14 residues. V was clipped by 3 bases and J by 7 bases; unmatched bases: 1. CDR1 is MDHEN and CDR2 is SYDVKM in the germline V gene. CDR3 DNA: TGTGCCAGCAGTTTCGGGACAGGGGGTGAAAAACTGTTTTTT. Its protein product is CASSFGTGGEKLFF.

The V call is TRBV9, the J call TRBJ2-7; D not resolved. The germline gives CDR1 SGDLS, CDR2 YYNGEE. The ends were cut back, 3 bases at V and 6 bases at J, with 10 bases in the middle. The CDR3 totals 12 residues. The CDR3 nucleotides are TGTGCCAGCAGCGGAGGCTCGGGCGAGCAGTACTTC. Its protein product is CASSGGSGEQYF. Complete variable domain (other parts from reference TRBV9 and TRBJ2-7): DSGVTQTPKHLITATGQRVTLRCSPRSGDLSVYWYQQSLDQGLQFLIQYYNGEERAKGNILERFSAQQFPDLHSELNLSSLELGDSALYFCASSGGSGEQYFGPGTRLTVT.

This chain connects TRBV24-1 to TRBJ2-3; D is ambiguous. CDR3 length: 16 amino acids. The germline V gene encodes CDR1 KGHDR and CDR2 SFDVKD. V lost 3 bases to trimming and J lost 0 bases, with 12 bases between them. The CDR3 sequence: CATSDPWSSSTDTQYF. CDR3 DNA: TGTGCCACCAGTGATCCGTGGAGTAGCAGCACAGATACGCAGTATTTT.

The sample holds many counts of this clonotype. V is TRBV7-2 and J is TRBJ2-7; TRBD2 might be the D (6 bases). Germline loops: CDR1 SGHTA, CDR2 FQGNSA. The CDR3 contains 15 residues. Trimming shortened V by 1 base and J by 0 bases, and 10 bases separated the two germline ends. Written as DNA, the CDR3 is TGTGCCAGCAGCTTAGGGCGGGACTCCTCCTACGAGCAGTACTTC. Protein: CASSLGRDSSYEQYF.

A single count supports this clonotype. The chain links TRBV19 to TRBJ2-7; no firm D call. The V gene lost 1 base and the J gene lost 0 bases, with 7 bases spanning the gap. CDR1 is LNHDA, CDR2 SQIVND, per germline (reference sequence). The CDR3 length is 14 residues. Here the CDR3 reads CASSIGGGSYEQYF. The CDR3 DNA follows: TGTGCCAGTAGTATAGGTGGCGGCTCCTACGAGCAGTACTTC. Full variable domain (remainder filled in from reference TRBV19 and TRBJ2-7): DGGITQSPKYLFRKEGQNVTLSCEQNLNHDAMYWYRQDPGQGLRLIYYSQIVNDFQKGDIAEGYSVSREKKESFPLTVTSAQKNPTAFYLCASSIGGGSYEQYFGPGTRLTVT.

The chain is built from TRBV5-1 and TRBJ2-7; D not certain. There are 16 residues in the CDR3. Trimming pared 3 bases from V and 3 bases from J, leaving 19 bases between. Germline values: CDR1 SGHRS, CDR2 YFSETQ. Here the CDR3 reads CASSSEYGRLSYEQYF. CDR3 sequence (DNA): TGCGCCAGCAGCTCAGAATACGGACGACTTAGCTACGAGCAGTACTTC.

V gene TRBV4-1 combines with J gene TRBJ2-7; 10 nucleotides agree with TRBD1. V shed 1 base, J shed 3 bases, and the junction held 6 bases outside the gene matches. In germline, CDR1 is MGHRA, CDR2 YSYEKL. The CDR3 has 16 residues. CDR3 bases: TGCGCCAGCAGCCAAGCCTCTCGGACAGGGGGCTACGAGCAGTACTTC. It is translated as CASSQASRTGGYEQYF.

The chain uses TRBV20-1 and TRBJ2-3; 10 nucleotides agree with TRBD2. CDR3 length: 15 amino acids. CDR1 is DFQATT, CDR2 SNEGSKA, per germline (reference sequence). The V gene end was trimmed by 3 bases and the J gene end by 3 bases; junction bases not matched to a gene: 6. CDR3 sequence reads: CSASRAGGPTDTQYF. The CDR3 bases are TGCAGTGCTAGCCGAGCGGGAGGGCCGACAGATACGCAGTATTTT.

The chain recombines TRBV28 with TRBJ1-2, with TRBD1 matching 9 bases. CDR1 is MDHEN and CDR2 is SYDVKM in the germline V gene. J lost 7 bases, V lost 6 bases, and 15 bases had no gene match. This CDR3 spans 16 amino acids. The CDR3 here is CASRASLAGQGGGYTF. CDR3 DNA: TGTGCCAGCAGGGCGAGCTTAGCGGGACAGGGAGGTGGCTACACCTTC.

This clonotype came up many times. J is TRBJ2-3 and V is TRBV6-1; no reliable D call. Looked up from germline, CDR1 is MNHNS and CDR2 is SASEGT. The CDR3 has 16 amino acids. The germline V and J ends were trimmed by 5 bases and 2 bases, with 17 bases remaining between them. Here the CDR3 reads CASSRFQPALTDTQYF. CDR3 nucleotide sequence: TGTGCCAGCAGTAGATTTCAGCCGGCACTCACAGATACGCAGTATTTT.

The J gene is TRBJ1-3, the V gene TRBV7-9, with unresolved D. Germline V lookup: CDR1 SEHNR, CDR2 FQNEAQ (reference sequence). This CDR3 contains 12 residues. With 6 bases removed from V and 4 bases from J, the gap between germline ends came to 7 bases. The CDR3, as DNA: TGTGCCAGCAGATCCAGGGGAAACACCATATATTTT. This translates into CASRSRGNTIYF.

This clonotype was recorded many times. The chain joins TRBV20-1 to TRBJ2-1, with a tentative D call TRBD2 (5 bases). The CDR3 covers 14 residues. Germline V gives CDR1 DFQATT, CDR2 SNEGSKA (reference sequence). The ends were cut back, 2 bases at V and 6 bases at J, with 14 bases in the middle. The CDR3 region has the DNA TGCAGTGCTAGATCCCTAGCTATCGGCAATGAGCAGTTCTTC. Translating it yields CSARSLAIGNEQFF.

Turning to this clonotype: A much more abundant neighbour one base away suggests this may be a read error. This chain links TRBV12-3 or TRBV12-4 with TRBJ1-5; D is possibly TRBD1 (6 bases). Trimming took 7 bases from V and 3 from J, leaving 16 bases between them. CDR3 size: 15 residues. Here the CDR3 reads CASKEGDNYNQPQHF. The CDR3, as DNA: TGTGCCAGCAAGGAAGGGGACAACTACAATCAGCCCCAGCATTTT.

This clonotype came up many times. CDR3 amino acids: CSARGQRGLTDTQYF. The DNA for the CDR3 is TGCAGTGCTAGAGGCCAGCGGGGACTCACAGATACGCAGTATTTT. J is TRBJ2-3 and V is TRBV20-1; TRBD2 matches at 7 bases. Trimming cost V 1 base and J 2 bases; bases outside gene matches: 6. CDR1 and CDR2 from the germline V gene are DFQATT and SNEGSKA (reference sequence). The length of the CDR3 is 15 residues.

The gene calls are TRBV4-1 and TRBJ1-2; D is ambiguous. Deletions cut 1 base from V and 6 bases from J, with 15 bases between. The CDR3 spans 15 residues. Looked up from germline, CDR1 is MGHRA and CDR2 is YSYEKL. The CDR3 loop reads CASSQGRSRLDGYTF. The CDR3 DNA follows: TGCGCCAGCAGCCAAGGTCGTAGCAGGCTAGATGGCTACACCTTC.

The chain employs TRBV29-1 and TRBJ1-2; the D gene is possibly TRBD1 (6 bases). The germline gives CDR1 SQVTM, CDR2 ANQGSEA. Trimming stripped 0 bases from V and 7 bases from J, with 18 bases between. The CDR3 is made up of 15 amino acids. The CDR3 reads CSVEEGRQGSGGYTF. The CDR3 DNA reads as TGCAGCGTTGAAGAAGGACGGCAGGGGTCAGGTGGCTACACCTTC.

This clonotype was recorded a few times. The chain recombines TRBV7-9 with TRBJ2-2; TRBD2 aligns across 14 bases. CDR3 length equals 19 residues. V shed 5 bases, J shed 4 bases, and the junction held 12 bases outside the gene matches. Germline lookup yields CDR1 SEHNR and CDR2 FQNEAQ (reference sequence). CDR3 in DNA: TGTGCCAGCAGCAAAAATCCCCGACTAGCGGGAGGGATCACCGGGGAGCTGTTTTTT. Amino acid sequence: CASSKNPRLAGGITGELFF.

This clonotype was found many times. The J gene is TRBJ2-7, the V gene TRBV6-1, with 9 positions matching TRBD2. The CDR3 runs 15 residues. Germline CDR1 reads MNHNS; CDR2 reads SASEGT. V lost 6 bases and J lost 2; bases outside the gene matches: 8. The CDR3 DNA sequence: TGTGCCAGCAGACGTGAAGCGGGAGGTACCTACGAGCAGTACTTC. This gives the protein CASRREAGGTYEQYF.

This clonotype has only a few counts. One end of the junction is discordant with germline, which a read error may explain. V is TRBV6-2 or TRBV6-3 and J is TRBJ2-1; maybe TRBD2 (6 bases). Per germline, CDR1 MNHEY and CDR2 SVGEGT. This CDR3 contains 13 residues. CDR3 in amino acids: CASGYGATSEQFF. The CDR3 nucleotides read TGTGCCAGCGGTTACGGGGCTACTAGCGAGCAGTTCTTC.

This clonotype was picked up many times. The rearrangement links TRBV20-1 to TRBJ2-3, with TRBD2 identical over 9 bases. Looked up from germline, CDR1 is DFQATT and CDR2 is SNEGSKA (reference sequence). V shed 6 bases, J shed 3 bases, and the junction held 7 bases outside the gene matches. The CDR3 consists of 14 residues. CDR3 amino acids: CSAPALAGTDTQYF. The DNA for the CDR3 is TGCAGTGCCCCGGCACTAGCGGGTACAGATACGCAGTATTTT.

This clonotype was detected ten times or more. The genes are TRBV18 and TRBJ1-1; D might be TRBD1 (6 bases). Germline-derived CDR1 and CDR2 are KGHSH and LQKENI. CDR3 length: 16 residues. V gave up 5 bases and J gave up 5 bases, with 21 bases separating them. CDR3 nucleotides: TGTGCCAGCTCAACTAAACCTACGACAGGTACGACTGAAGCTTTCTTT. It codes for CASSTKPTTGTTEAFF.

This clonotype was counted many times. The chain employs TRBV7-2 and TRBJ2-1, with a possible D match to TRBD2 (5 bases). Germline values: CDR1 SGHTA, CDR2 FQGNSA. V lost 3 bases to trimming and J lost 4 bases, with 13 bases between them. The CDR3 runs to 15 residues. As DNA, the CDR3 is TGTGCCAGCAGCTTTGGAATAGCGAATTACAATGAGCAGTTCTTC. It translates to CASSFGIANYNEQFF. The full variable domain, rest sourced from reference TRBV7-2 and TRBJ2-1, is GAGVSQSPSNKVTEKGKDVELRCDPISGHTALYWYRQSLGQGLEFLIYFQGNSAPDKSGLPSDRFSAERTGGSVSTLTIQRTQQEDSAVYLCASSFGIANYNEQFFGPGTRLTVL.

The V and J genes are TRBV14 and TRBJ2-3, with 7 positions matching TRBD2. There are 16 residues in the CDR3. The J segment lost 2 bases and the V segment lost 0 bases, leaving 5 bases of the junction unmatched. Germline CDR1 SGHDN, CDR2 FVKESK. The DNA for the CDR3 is TGTGCCAGCAGCCAAGATGTCGGGGGGATCACAGATACGCAGTATTTT. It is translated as CASSQDVGGITDTQYF.

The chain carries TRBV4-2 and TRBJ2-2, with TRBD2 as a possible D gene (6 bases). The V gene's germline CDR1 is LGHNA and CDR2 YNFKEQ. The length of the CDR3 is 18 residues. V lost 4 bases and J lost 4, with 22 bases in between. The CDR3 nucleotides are TGTGCCAGCAGCCCCTTTGGGGGTGCTAGCGCCGGCACCGGGGAGCTGTTTTTT. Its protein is CASSPFGGASAGTGELFF.

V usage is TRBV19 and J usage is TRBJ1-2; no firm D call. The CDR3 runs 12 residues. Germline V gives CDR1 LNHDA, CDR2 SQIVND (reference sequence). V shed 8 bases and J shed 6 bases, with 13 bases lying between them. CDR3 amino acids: CASSRGSNGYTF. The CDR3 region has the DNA TGTGCCAGTTCTCGGGGATCTAATGGCTACACCTTC. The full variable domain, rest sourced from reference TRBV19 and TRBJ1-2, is DGGITQSPKYLFRKEGQNVTLSCEQNLNHDAMYWYRQDPGQGLRLIYYSQIVNDFQKGDIAEGYSVSREKKESFPLTVTSAQKNPTAFYLCASSRGSNGYTFGSGTRLTVV.

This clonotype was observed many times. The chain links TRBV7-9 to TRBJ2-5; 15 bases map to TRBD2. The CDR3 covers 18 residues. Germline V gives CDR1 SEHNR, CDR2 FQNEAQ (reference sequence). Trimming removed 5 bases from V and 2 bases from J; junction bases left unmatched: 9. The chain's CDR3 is CASSTKPGLAGGQETQYF. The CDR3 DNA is TGTGCCAGCAGCACAAAACCGGGACTAGCGGGAGGACAAGAGACCCAGTACTTC.

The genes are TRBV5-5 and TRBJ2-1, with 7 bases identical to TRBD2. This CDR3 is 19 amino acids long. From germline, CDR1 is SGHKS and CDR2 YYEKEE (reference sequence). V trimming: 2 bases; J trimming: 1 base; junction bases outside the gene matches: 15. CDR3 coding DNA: TGTGCCAGCAGCTTAACATCCGGGGGAGGGCCGAGGTCCTACAATGAGCAGTTCTTC. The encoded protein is CASSLTSGGGPRSYNEQFF.

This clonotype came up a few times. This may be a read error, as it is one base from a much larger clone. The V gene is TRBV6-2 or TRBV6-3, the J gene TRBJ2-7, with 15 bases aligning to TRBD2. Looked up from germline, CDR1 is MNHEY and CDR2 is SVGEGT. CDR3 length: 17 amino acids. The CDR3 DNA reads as TGTGCCAGCGGTTACTCGAGAGCGGGACTAGCGGGAGGCGAGCAGTACTTC. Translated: CASGYSRAGLAGGEQYF.